Shown below are 6 T cell receptor beta chains from a single sample sequenced in a study of technical replicates of blood from a handful of donors. Sequencing was performed with immunoSEQ multiplex PCR; in TCRdb, only in-frame clones are kept and a portion is missing. The sample carries approximately 77,000 clones, 90% to 95% recorded once. The specimen was T cells isolated from PBMCs. These receptors were taken from a human donor in good health.

This clone was seen a few times. The chain links TRBV7-8 to TRBJ2-7; D is possibly TRBD2 (5 bases). V was pared by 1 base and J by 0 bases, with 13 bases between. The length of the CDR3 is 16 residues. The germline V gene has CDR1 SGHVS and CDR2 FQNEAQ. CDR3 in amino acids: CASSLGTRLSSYEQYF. The CDR3 DNA is TGTGCCAGCAGCTTAGGTACTAGGTTAAGCTCCTACGAGCAGTACTTC.

J is TRBJ2-3 and V is TRBV27; no reliable D call. Germline V gene sequence: CDR1 MNHEY, CDR2 SMNVEV (reference sequence). V was shortened by 1 base and J by 2 bases, with 7 bases between the two germline ends. CDR3 length equals 14 residues. CDR3 nucleotide sequence: TGTGCCAGCAGTTTATTAGTACCCACAGATACGCAGTATTTT. It is translated as CASSLLVPTDTQYF.

The chain employs TRBV19 and TRBJ2-1, with D unresolved. The CDR3 has 12 amino acids. V was trimmed by 8 bases and J by 3 bases, leaving 8 bases between them. Germline V CDR1 and CDR2: LNHDA, SQIVND (reference sequence). In DNA form, the CDR3 reads TGTGCCAGTCAGCCGGGCTACAATGAGCAGTTCTTC. Translated: CASQPGYNEQFF. The complete variable domain, with remaining parts taken from reference TRBV19 and TRBJ2-1, reads DGGITQSPKYLFRKEGQNVTLSCEQNLNHDAMYWYRQDPGQGLRLIYYSQIVNDFQKGDIAEGYSVSREKKESFPLTVTSAQKNPTAFYLCASQPGYNEQFFGPGTRLTVL.

The chain uses TRBV7-2 and TRBJ1-5; 7 nucleotides align to TRBD1. V trimming: 5 bases; J trimming: 0 bases; junction bases outside the gene matches: 7. The CDR3 loop spans 16 amino acids. CDR1 and CDR2 (germline): SGHTA, FQGNSA. The CDR3 region has the DNA TGTGCCAGCAGCCCCCCGGGACAGAATAGCAATCAGCCCCAGCATTTT. Translation gives CASSPPGQNSNQPQHF.

This rearrangement joins TRBV19 to TRBJ2-7; D gene unclear. The CDR3 has 11 amino acids. CDR1 is LNHDA and CDR2 is SQIVND in the germline V gene (reference sequence). V was clipped by 8 bases and J by 7 bases, with 12 bases between them. In nucleotides, the CDR3 is TGTGCCAGTTCCAACGGGTGGGAGCAGTACTTC. This sequence encodes CASSNGWEQYF.

The CDR3 DNA follows: TGCAGCGTTGAAAGCATTAACAATGAGCAGTTCTTC. Its translation is CSVESINNEQFF. The chain uses TRBV29-1 and TRBJ2-1, with D unclear. Germline lookup yields CDR1 SQVTM and CDR2 ANQGSEA. CDR3 length equals 12 residues. With 2 bases removed from V and 5 bases from J, the gap between germline ends came to 7 bases.